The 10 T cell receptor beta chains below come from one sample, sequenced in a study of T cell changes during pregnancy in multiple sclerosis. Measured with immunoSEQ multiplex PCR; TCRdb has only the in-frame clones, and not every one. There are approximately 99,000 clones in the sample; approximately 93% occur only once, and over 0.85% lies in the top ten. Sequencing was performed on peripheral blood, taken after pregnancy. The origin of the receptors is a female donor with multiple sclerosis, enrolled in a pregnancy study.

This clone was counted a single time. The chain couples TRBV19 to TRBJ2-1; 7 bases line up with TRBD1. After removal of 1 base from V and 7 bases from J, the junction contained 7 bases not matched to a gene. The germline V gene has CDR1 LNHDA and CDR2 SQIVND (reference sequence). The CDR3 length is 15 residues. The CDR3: CASSIGQGLGNEQFF. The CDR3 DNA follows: TGTGCCAGTAGTATAGGACAGGGTTTAGGGAATGAGCAGTTCTTC.

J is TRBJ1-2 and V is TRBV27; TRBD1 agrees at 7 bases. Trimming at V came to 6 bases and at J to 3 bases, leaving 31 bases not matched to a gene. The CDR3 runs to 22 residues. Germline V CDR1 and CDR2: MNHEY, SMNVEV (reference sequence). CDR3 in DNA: TGTGCCAGCAGACGAAATCTAAGGTCGAGGGGGCTGCTAGACCCTTCGCACTATGGCTACACCTTC. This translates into CASRRNLRSRGLLDPSHYGYTF.

The CDR3 loop reads CASSQSPGRTEAFF. The CDR3 DNA reads as TGTGCCAGCAGCCAATCGCCAGGGCGGACTGAAGCTTTCTTT. The gene calls are TRBV7-2 and TRBJ1-1, with D perhaps matching TRBD1 (5 bases). The V gene lost 5 bases and the J gene lost 5 bases, with 15 bases spanning the gap. This CDR3 contains 14 residues. In germline, CDR1 is SGHTA, CDR2 FQGNSA.

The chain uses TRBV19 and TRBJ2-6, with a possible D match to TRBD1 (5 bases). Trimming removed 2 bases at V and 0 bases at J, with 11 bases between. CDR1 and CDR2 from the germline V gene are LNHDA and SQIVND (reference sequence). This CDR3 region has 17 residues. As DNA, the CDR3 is TGTGCCAGTAGTATATCCCCCCAGGGCTCTGGGGCCAACGTCCTGACTTTC. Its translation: CASSISPQGSGANVLTF. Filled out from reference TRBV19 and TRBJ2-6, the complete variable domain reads DGGITQSPKYLFRKEGQNVTLSCEQNLNHDAMYWYRQDPGQGLRLIYYSQIVNDFQKGDIAEGYSVSREKKESFPLTVTSAQKNPTAFYLCASSISPQGSGANVLTFGAGSRLTVL.

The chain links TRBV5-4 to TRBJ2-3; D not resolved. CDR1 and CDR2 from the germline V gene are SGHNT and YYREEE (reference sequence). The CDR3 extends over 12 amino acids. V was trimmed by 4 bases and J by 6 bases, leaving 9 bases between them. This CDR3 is CASSASRDTQYF. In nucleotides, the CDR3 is TGTGCCAGCAGCGCCTCTAGGGATACGCAGTATTTT.

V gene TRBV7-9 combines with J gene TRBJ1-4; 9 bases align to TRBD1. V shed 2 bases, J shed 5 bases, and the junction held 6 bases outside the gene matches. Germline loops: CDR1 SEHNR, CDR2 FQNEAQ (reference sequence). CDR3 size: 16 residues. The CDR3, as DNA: TGTGCCAGCAGCTTAACGGGCGGGACAGGGAATGAAAAACTGTTTTTT. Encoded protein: CASSLTGGTGNEKLFF.

The CDR3, as DNA: TGTGCCAGCAGCTTACGACAGGGGATCTACGAGCAGTACTTC. Residues: CASSLRQGIYEQYF. The chain has TRBV7-8 and TRBJ2-7; TRBD1 matches at 8 bases. V shed 2 bases and J 3 bases; nucleotides not matched to a gene: 3. The germline V gene encodes CDR1 SGHVS and CDR2 FQNEAQ. This CDR3 is 14 amino acids long.

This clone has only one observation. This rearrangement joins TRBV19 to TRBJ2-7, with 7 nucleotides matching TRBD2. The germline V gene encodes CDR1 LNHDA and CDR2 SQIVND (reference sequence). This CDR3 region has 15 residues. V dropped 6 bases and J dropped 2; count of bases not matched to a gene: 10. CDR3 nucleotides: TGTGCCAGTAGGGATCTTAGCGGGCGAGCCTACGAGCAGTACTTC. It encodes CASRDLSGRAYEQYF.

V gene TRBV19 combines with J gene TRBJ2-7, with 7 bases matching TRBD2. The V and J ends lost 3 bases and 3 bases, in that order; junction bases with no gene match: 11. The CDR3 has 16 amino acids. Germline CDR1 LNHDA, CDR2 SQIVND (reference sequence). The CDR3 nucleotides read TGTGCCAGTAGTATTAGTGGCGGGAGCGCCCTCTACGAGCAGTACTTC. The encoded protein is CASSISGGSALYEQYF.

The CDR3, as DNA: TGTGCCAGCAGAGGACAGACCTCCTACGAGCAGTACTTC. It is translated as CASRGQTSYEQYF. The genes are TRBV6-1 and TRBJ2-7, with a possible D match to TRBD1 (6 bases). Trimming pared 6 bases from V and 0 bases from J, leaving 9 bases between. Germline values: CDR1 MNHNS, CDR2 SASEGT. The CDR3 runs to 13 residues.